This TCR beta chain was retrieved from a study of shared clonotypes between healthy human individuals. This CDR3 spans 15 amino acids. Germline assignment: CDR1 LGHNA and CDR2 YSLEER. With 4 bases removed from V and 7 bases from J, the gap between germline ends came to 19 bases. The sorted-subset replicate PCRs were given 200 ng DNA, which is about 29,000 T cell genomes. Data came from immunoSEQ multiplex PCR; TCRdb stores just in-frame clones and leaves some out. The repertoire has 2 million to 2.5 million clones, about 94% of them found once; the top ten carry about 0.13%. Sequenced sample: naive CD4+ T cells sorted from blood. As to subset: CD45RA+ positively selected. The chain carries TRBV4-3 and TRBJ1-2; D perhaps matches TRBD1 (5 bases). This sequence was found in a man younger than 35 in good health. CDR3 loop: CASSPGQGLGGGYTF. Here the CDR3 DNA reads TGCGCCAGCAGCCCCGGACAAGGGCTCGGTGGTGGCTACACCTTC.